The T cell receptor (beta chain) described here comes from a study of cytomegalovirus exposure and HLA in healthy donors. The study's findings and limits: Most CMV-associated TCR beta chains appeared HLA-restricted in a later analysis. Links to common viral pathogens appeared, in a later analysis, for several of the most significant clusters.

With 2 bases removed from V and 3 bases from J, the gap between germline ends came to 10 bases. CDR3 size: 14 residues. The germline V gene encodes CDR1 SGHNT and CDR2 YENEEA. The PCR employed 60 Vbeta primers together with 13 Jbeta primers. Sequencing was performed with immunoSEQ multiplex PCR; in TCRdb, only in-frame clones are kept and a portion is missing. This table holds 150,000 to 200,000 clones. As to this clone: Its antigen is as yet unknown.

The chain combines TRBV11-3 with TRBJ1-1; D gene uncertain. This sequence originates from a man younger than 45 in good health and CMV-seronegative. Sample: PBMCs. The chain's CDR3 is CASSLRGSDTEAFF. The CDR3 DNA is TGTGCCAGCAGCTTACGGGGTAGCGACACTGAAGCTTTCTTT. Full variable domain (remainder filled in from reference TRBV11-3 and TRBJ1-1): EAGVVQSPRYKIIEKKQPVAFWCNPISGHNTLYWYLQNLGQGPELLIRYENEEAVDDSQLPKDRFSAERLKGVDSTLKIQPAELGDSAVYLCASSLRGSDTEAFFGQGTRLTVV.